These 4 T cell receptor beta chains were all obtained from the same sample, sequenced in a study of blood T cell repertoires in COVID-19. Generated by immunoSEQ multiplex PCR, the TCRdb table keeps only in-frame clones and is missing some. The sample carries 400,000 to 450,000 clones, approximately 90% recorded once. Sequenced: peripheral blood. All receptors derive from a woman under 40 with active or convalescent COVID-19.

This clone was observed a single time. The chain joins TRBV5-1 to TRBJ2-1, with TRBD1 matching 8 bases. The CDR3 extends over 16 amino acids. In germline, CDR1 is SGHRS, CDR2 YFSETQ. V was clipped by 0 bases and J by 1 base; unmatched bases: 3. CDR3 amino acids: CASSLARQGSYNEQFF. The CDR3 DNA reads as TGCGCCAGCAGCTTGGCCAGACAGGGGTCCTACAATGAGCAGTTCTTC.

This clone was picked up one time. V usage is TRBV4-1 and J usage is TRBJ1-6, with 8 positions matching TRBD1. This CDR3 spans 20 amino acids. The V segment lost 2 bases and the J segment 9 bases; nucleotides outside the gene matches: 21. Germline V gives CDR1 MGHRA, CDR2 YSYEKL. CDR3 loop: CASSQPEWDRLYFLGSPLHF. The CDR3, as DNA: TGCGCCAGCAGCCAACCAGAGTGGGACAGGCTATACTTTTTAGGTTCACCCCTCCACTTT.

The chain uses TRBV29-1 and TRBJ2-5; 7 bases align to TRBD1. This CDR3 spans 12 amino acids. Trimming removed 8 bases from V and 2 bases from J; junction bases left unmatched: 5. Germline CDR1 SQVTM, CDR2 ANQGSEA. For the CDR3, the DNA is TGCAGCATAGACAGGGATCAAGAGACCCAGTACTTC. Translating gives CSIDRDQETQYF. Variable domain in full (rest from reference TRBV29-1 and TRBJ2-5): SAVISQKPSRDICQRGTSLTIQCQVDSQVTMMFWYRQQPGQSLTLIATANQGSEATYESGFVIDKFPISRPNLTFSTLTVSNMSPEDSSIYLCSIDRDQETQYFGPGTRLLVL.

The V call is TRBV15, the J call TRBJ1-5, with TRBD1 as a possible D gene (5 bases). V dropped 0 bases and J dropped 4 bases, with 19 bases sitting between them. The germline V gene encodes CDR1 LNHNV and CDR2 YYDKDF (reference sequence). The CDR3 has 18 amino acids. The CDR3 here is CATSRDVGQSGGNQPQHF. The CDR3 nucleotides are TGTGCCACCAGCAGAGATGTCGGCCAGTCTGGGGGGAATCAGCCCCAGCATTTT.